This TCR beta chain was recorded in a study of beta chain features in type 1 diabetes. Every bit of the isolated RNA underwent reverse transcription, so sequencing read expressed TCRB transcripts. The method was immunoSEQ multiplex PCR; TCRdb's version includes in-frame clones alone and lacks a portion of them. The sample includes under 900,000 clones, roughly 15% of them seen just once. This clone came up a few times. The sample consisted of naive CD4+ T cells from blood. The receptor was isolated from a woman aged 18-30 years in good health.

This chain's CDR3 is CASSRRRTGPYEQYF. The CDR3 DNA reads as TGTGCCAGCAGCCGAAGACGTACGGGGCCCTACGAGCAGTACTTC. The V gene is TRBV7-8, the J gene TRBJ2-7, with D perhaps matching TRBD1 or TRBD2 (5 bases each). Trimming removed 5 bases at V and 2 bases at J, with 16 bases between. This CDR3 is 15 amino acids long. From germline, CDR1 is SGHVS and CDR2 FQNEAQ.